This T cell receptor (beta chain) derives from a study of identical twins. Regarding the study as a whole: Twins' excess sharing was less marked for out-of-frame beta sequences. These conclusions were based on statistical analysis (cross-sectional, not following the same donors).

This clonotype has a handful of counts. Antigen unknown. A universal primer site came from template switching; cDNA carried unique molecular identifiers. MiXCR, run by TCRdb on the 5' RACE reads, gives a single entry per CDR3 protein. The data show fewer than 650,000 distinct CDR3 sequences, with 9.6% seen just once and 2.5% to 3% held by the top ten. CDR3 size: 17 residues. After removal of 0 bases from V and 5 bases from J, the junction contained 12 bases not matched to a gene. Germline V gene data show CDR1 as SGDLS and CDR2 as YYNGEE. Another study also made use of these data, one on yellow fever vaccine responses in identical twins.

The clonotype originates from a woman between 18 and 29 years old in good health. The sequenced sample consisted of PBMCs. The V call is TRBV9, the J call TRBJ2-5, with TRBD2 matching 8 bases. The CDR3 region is CASSVDGGAGLLETQYF. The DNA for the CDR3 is TGTGCCAGCAGCGTAGACGGGGGGGCAGGCCTATTGGAGACCCAGTACTTC.